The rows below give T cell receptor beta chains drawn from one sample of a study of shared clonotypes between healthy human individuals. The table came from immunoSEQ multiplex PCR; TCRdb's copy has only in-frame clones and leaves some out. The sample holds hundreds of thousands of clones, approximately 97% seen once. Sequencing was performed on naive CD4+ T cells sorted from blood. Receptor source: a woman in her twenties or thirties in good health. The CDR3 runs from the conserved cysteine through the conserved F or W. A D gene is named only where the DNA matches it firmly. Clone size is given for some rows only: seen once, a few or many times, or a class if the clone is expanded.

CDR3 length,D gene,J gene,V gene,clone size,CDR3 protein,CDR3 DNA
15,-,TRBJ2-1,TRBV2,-,CASSDKAASYNEQFF,TGTGCCAGCAGTGATAAGGCTGCCTCATACAATGAGCAGTTCTTC
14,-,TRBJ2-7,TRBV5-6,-,CASSLNRASYEQYF,TGTGCCAGCAGCTTGAACAGGGCAAGCTACGAGCAGTACTTC
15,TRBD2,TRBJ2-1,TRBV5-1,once,CASSVLGGSYNEQFF,TGCGCCAGCAGTGTTCTGGGAGGGTCCTACAATGAGCAGTTCTTC
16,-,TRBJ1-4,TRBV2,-,CAHTTAVGATNEKLFF,TGTGCCCACACAACAGCCGTTGGGGCGACTAATGAAAAACTGTTTTTT
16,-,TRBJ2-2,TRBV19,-,CASSRGGPKNTGELFF,TGTGCCAGTAGCAGGGGGGGACCAAAGAACACCGGGGAGCTGTTTTTT
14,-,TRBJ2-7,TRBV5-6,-,CASEGRGRNDEQYF,TGTGCCAGCGAGGGGCGGGGCAGGAACGACGAGCAGTACTTC
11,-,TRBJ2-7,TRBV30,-,CAWTSSYEQYF,TGTGCCTGGACATCTAGCTACGAGCAGTACTTC
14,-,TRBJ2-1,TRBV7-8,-,CASSLEEGFNEQFF,TGTGCCAGCAGCTTAGAAGAGGGGTTTAATGAGCAGTTCTTC
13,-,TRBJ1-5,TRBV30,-,CAWRQNSNQPQHF,TGTGCCTGGAGGCAGAATAGCAATCAGCCCCAGCATTTT
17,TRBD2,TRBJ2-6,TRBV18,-,CASSPVGLADGANVLTF,TGTGCCAGCTCACCAGTTGGACTAGCAGACGGGGCCAACGTCCTGACTTTC
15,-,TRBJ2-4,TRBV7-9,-,CASSYLQEAKNIQYF,TGTGCCAGCAGCTACCTACAGGAAGCCAAAAACATTCAGTACTTC
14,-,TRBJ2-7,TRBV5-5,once,CASSLGGIKGEQYF,TGTGCCAGCAGCTTAGGCGGGATCAAGGGCGAGCAGTACTTC
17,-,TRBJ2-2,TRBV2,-,CASSEALREQDTGELFF,TGTGCCAGCAGTGAAGCGCTCCGGGAACAAGACACCGGGGAGCTGTTTTTT
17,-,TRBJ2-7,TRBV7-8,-,CASSPSRWQSFRPEQYF,TGTGCCAGCAGCCCCTCTCGCTGGCAGTCTTTTCGACCCGAGCAGTACTTC
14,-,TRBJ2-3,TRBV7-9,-,CASSPGTGTDTQYF,TGTGCCAGCAGCCCTGGAACAGGCACAGATACGCAGTATTTT
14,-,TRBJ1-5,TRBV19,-,CASKFSGGNQPQHF,TGTGCCAGTAAGTTTTCAGGTGGCAATCAGCCCCAGCATTTT
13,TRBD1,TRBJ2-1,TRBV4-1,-,CASRRTGRNEQFF,TGCGCCAGCCGCAGGACAGGGCGCAATGAGCAGTTCTTC
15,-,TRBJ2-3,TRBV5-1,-,CASSFSAASTDTQYF,TGCGCCAGCAGCTTTTCCGCCGCTAGCACAGATACGCAGTATTTT
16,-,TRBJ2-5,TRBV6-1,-,CASGGASLPGEETQYF,TGTGCCAGCGGTGGTGCTTCTCTCCCTGGGGAAGAGACCCAGTACTTC
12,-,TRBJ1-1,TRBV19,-,CASKRMNTEAFF,TGTGCCAGTAAGCGAATGAACACTGAAGCTTTCTTT
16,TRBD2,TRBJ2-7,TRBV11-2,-,CASSLRTSGRAYEQYF,TGTGCCAGCAGCCTCAGGACTAGCGGGAGGGCCTACGAGCAGTACTTC
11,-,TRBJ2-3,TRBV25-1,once,CASRVGDTQYF,TGTGCCAGCAGGGTAGGGGATACGCAGTATTTT
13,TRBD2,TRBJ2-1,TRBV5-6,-,CASSRTRNNEQFF,TGTGCCAGCAGCCGGACTAGAAACAATGAGCAGTTCTTC
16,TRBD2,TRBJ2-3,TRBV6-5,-,CASSSWTSGRKDTQYF,TGTGCCAGCAGTTCCTGGACTAGCGGGAGGAAAGATACGCAGTATTTT